Listed below are T cell receptor beta chains from one sample, sequenced in a study of T cell changes during pregnancy in multiple sclerosis. Method: immunoSEQ multiplex PCR; TCRdb's copy keeps in-frame clones and lacks some. Among some 70,000 clones listed, roughly nine tenths were seen once. The sequencing here drew on peripheral blood, taken in the second trimester of pregnancy. These receptors came from a female donor in good health, enrolled as a control in a pregnancy study. The CDR3 runs from the conserved cysteine through the conserved F or W. The D gene is left open where the match is weak. Clone size, where shown, is once, few, many, or a class for clones that have expanded.

>TRBJ2-2|.|TRBV10-3|TRBD2
CAISESAGGMNTGELFF
TGTGCCATCAGTGAGTCGGCGGGAGGCATGAACACCGGGGAGCTGTTTTTT
>TRBJ1-5|.|TRBV5-6|TRBD1
CASSFGTGTFQPQHF
TGTGCCAGCAGCTTCGGGACAGGGACCTTTCAGCCCCAGCATTTT
>TRBJ1-2|.|TRBV28|.
CASRGANYGYTF
TGTGCCAGCAGGGGAGCTAACTATGGCTACACCTTC
>TRBJ2-3|.|TRBV28|TRBD2
CASSTSGRGADTQYF
TGTGCCAGCTCGACTAGCGGGAGGGGGGCAGATACGCAGTATTTT
>TRBJ2-1|.|TRBV7-9|.
CASSFDNYNEQFF
TGTGCCAGCAGCTTTGACAACTACAATGAGCAGTTCTTC
>TRBJ2-3|.|TRBV5-1|.
CASSPQITDTQYF
TGCGCCAGCAGCCCCCAGATCACAGATACGCAGTATTTT
>TRBJ1-4|.|TRBV27|.
CASSFWQGSEKLFF
TGTGCCAGCAGTTTTTGGCAGGGGAGTGAAAAACTGTTTTTT
>TRBJ2-5|.|TRBV10-1|TRBD1
CASSPPISTGPETQYF
TGCGCCAGCAGTCCCCCTATTTCGACAGGGCCAGAGACCCAGTACTTC
>TRBJ1-2|.|TRBV6-1|TRBD1
CASSEGTGEGYTF
TGTGCCAGCAGTGAAGGGACAGGTGAGGGCTACACCTTC
>TRBJ2-5|.|TRBV5-1|.
CASSPPTGNQETQYF
TGCGCCAGCAGCCCCCCGACAGGTAACCAAGAGACCCAGTACTTC
>TRBJ2-3|.|TRBV9|.
CASSVELTSTDTQYF
TGTGCCAGCAGCGTAGAACTGACTAGCACAGATACGCAGTATTTT
>TRBJ1-2|.|TRBV6-5|.
CASSYSGDLWGYTF
TGTGCCAGCAGTTACTCAGGGGATTTATGGGGCTACACCTTC
>TRBJ2-7|.|TRBV4-3|TRBD1
CASSQGLKTGGSYEQYF
TGCGCCAGCAGCCAAGGGCTGAAAACAGGGGGCTCCTACGAGCAGTACTTC
>TRBJ1-1|.|TRBV18|.
CASSSRQDTEAFF
TGTGCCAGCTCATCTCGACAGGACACTGAAGCTTTCTTT
>TRBJ1-2|.|TRBV7-9|TRBD1
CASSLVASGQETQF
TGTGCCAGCAGCTTAGTGGCGTCGGGACAGGAGACACAATTC
>TRBJ1-1|.|TRBV12-5|.
CASGSRGGSEAFF
TGTGCTAGTGGTTCCAGGGGAGGGTCTGAAGCTTTCTTT
>TRBJ1-2|.|TRBV29-1|.
CSVEETSRGYTF
TGCAGCGTTGAAGAAACGAGCCGAGGCTACACCTTC
>TRBJ1-6|.|TRBV13|TRBD1
CASSSLGDRELKPLHF
TGTGCCAGCAGCTCCCTGGGGGACAGGGAACTGAAACCCCTCCACTTT
>TRBJ2-2|.|TRBV9|TRBD1
CASTPPGTENTGELFF
TGTGCCAGCACCCCCCCCGGGACAGAGAACACCGGGGAGCTGTTTTTT
>TRBJ1-1|many|TRBV6-1|.
CASRWHNTEAFF
TGTGCCAGCAGATGGCACAACACTGAAGCTTTCTTT
>TRBJ1-5|.|TRBV7-9|.
CASSPITGYNQPQHF
TGTGCCAGCAGCCCGATTACGGGGTACAATCAGCCCCAGCATTTT
>TRBJ2-5|.|TRBV10-2|TRBD1
CASRDRRETQYF
TGCGCCAGCAGGGACAGGAGGGAGACCCAGTACTTC
>TRBJ1-1|.|TRBV11-2|TRBD1
CASSLGQGAAFF
TGTGCCAGCAGCCTCGGACAGGGGGCAGCTTTCTTT
>TRBJ2-2|.|TRBV28|TRBD2
CASRLAGTSGATGELFF
TGTGCCAGCAGGTTAGCCGGGACTAGCGGGGCCACCGGGGAGCTGTTTTTT
>TRBJ1-1|.|TRBV29-1|TRBD1
CSATGGTEAFF
TGCAGCGCCACAGGGGGCACTGAAGCTTTCTTT
>TRBJ2-2|.|TRBV2|.
CASSEDVSESGELFF
TGTGCCAGCAGTGAAGACGTGTCGGAGTCCGGGGAGCTGTTTTTT
>TRBJ2-7|.|TRBV18|.
CASSPDRIPSYEQYF
TGTGCCAGCTCACCTGACAGAATCCCCTCCTACGAGCAGTACTTC
>TRBJ1-5|.|TRBV7-6|.
CASSLLDSNQPQHF
TGTGCCAGCAGCTTACTGGACAGTAATCAGCCCCAGCATTTT
>TRBJ1-1|.|TRBV5-1|TRBD1
CASSLVQGATEAFF
TGCGCCAGCAGCTTGGTCCAGGGGGCCACTGAAGCTTTCTTT
>TRBJ2-2|.|TRBV6-1|TRBD2
CASSRLAVNTGELFF
TGTGCCAGCAGTAGACTAGCGGTGAACACCGGGGAGCTGTTTTTT
>TRBJ1-4|.|TRBV4-3|.
CASSPGGAANEKLFF
TGCGCCAGCAGCCCCGGTGGGGCGGCTAATGAAAAACTGTTTTTT
>TRBJ2-1|.|TRBV19|TRBD2
CASSIGAGTSGNRKFF
TGTGCCAGTAGTATAGGGGCCGGGACTAGCGGGAACCGAAAGTTCTTC
>TRBJ2-3|.|TRBV7-8|TRBD2
CASSSELAGATDTQYF
TGTGCCAGCAGCTCCGAACTAGCGGGGGCCACAGATACGCAGTATTTT
>TRBJ2-7|.|TRBV19|TRBD2
CASSAGLAGGLYEQYF
TGTGCCAGTAGCGCGGGACTAGCGGGAGGCCTTTACGAGCAGTACTTC
>TRBJ2-7|.|TRBV28|TRBD2
CASSPRTSGEQYF
TGTGCCAGCAGTCCCCGGACTAGCGGGGAGCAGTACTTC
>TRBJ1-2|.|TRBV5-1|TRBD1
CASSPGQASYGYTF
TGCGCCAGCAGCCCGGGACAGGCCAGCTATGGCTACACCTTC
>TRBJ2-7|.|TRBV7-2|TRBD2
CASSSRGRAGEQYF
TGTGCCAGCAGCTCTCGCGGGAGGGCAGGAGAGCAGTACTTC
>TRBJ1-5|.|TRBV28|TRBD1
CASSPGTGRNQPQHF
TGTGCCAGCAGTCCCGGGACAGGGCGCAATCAGCCCCAGCATTTT